Given below is one TCR beta chain in context. Its specificity is unknown. This specimen belongs to a study of cytomegalovirus exposure and HLA in healthy donors. General study findings and limits: Through in vitro validation, three CMV-associated chains were shown to be specific for CMV antigens. The study put under 200 TCR beta chains on its list as cytomegalovirus-associated.

Produced via immunoSEQ multiplex PCR; TCRdb's table is partial and in-frame only. The sample shows some 100,000 clones, more than 85% of them seen only once. CDR3 length equals 16 residues. Losses at the gene ends were 3 bases for V and 2 bases for J; bases not matched to a gene: 4. CDR1 is SGHTA and CDR2 is FQGNSA in the germline V gene. The chain uses TRBV7-2 and TRBJ2-7, with 13 bases aligning to TRBD2. The receptor was derived from a man younger than 35 in good health and CMV-seropositive. Sequencing input: PBMCs. CDR3 DNA: TGTGCCAGCAGCTTCGCTGGACTAGCGGGGGCCTACGAGCAGTACTTC. This encodes CASSFAGLAGAYEQYF.